These T cell receptor beta chains were read from a single sample in a study of T cell changes during pregnancy in multiple sclerosis. Assay: immunoSEQ multiplex PCR; the TCRdb copy retains only in-frame clones and omits some. There are about 44,000 clones in the sample; roughly 92% occur only once, and approximately 0.73% lies in the top ten. The sample here was CD4+ T cells from peripheral blood mononuclear cells, taken in the first trimester of pregnancy. The receptors originated from a female donor with multiple sclerosis, enrolled in a pregnancy study. CDR3s include the opening cysteine and the closing phenylalanine or tryptophan. A D gene is named only where the DNA matches it firmly. Size values are once, few and many counts, or a class for expanded clones, and some rows have none.

v_call,clone_size,d_call,j_call,cdr3_aa,cdr3_nt
TRBV5-5,.,.,TRBJ2-5,CASSLQGSPQETQYF,TGTGCCAGCAGCTTGCAGGGGAGTCCCCAAGAGACCCAGTACTTC
TRBV28,.,.,TRBJ2-7,CASSLGFYEQYF,TGTGCCAGCAGTTTAGGCTTCTACGAGCAGTACTTC
TRBV30,.,.,TRBJ1-2,CAWSLRLRSYGYTF,TGTGCCTGGAGTCTTAGGCTTCGGAGCTATGGCTACACCTTC
TRBV6-6,.,.,TRBJ2-5,CASSNRGSAVGETQYF,TGTGCCAGCAGCAACCGGGGGTCGGCGGTAGGGGAGACCCAGTACTTC
TRBV6-6,.,.,TRBJ1-5,CASSVTGNQPQHF,TGTGCCAGCAGCGTTACAGGCAATCAGCCCCAGCATTTT
TRBV18,.,.,TRBJ2-5,CASSPPSISETQYF,TGTGCCAGCTCACCACCGTCTATTTCGGAGACCCAGTACTTC
TRBV6-6,.,.,TRBJ1-2,CASSYPKSGGYGYTF,TGTGCCAGCAGTTACCCAAAGTCGGGTGGTTATGGCTACACCTTC
TRBV5-3,.,TRBD2,TRBJ2-1,CARSSGGSYNEQFF,TGTGCCCGAAGTAGCGGGGGGTCCTACAATGAGCAGTTCTTC
TRBV2,.,.,TRBJ2-5,CASSEMGAQETQYF,TGTGCCAGCAGTGAGATGGGGGCACAAGAGACCCAGTACTTC
TRBV5-8,.,.,TRBJ1-5,CASSLGQASNQPQHF,TGTGCCAGCAGCCTGGGTCAGGCGTCCAATCAGCCCCAGCATTTT
TRBV5-1,.,TRBD1,TRBJ1-2,CASSSGTGIVDYGYTF,TGCGCCAGCAGCTCCGGGACAGGGATTGTGGACTATGGCTACACCTTC
TRBV19,.,TRBD1,TRBJ2-6,CASSPTGTGANVLTF,TGTGCCAGTAGCCCGACAGGGACTGGGGCCAACGTCCTGACTTTC
TRBV11-2,.,TRBD2,TRBJ2-1,CASRPTGTSVYNEQFF,TGTGCCAGCAGGCCAACCGGGACTAGCGTTTACAATGAGCAGTTCTTC
TRBV10-3,.,TRBD2,TRBJ2-1,CAISAHEGLAGVNEQFF,TGTGCCATCAGTGCCCACGAGGGACTAGCGGGAGTCAATGAGCAGTTCTTC
TRBV9,.,.,TRBJ2-1,CASSIVPSSYNEQFF,TGTGCCAGCAGTATTGTACCCAGCTCCTACAATGAGCAGTTCTTC
TRBV30,.,TRBD1,TRBJ1-3,CAWRADPFRGKAGNTIYF,TGTGCCTGGAGAGCCGACCCGTTCAGGGGGAAGGCTGGAAACACCATATATTTT
TRBV6-1,.,TRBD2,TRBJ2-5,CASSVRSSGIWETQYF,TGTGCCAGCAGTGTTCGGTCTAGCGGGATCTGGGAGACCCAGTACTTC
TRBV28,.,TRBD1,TRBJ1-2,CASSPHRGRNYGYTF,TGTGCCAGCAGTCCCCACAGGGGGAGAAACTATGGCTACACCTTC
TRBV14,.,TRBD2,TRBJ2-7,CASSQVNRLAGVSYEQYF,TGTGCCAGCAGCCAAGTGAACCGACTAGCGGGAGTAAGCTACGAGCAGTACTTC
TRBV7-9,.,TRBD1,TRBJ2-4,CASSPVTGVNIQYF,TGTGCCAGCAGCCCCGTTACAGGGGTAAACATTCAGTACTTC
TRBV5-1,few,.,TRBJ2-1,CASVEYPGSYNEQFF,TGCGCCAGTGTTGAGTACCCTGGCTCCTACAATGAGCAGTTCTTC
TRBV27,.,.,TRBJ2-5,CASSRTPGEGAQYF,TGTGCCAGCAGTAGGACGCCAGGGGAAGGTGCCCAGTACTTC
TRBV14,.,.,TRBJ2-3,CASSQDRGTQYF,TGTGCCAGCAGCCAAGACCGGGGGACGCAGTATTTT
TRBV29-1,.,.,TRBJ1-5,CSVGTEYQPQHF,TGCAGCGTTGGGACAGAGTATCAGCCCCAGCATTTT
TRBV28,.,TRBD2,TRBJ2-7,CASSFDQGAGSYEQYF,TGTGCCAGCAGTTTTGATCAGGGAGCGGGATCCTACGAGCAGTACTTC
TRBV5-6,.,.,TRBJ2-5,CASSSQGNQETQYF,TGTGCCAGCAGCTCCCAGGGGAACCAAGAGACCCAGTACTTC
TRBV10-3,.,.,TRBJ1-1,CAISRAGDTEAFF,TGTGCCATCAGTAGAGCGGGGGACACTGAAGCTTTCTTT
TRBV13,once,TRBD1,TRBJ1-1,CASSLRGTGGYTEAFF,TGTGCCAGCAGCTTACGGGGAACAGGGGGCTACACTGAAGCTTTCTTT
TRBV5-1,.,TRBD1,TRBJ2-7,CASSYRGTGPYEQYF,TGCGCCAGCAGCTATAGAGGGACAGGACCCTACGAGCAGTACTTC
TRBV5-1,.,TRBD1,TRBJ2-3,CASSLAGTGVSDTQYF,TGCGCCAGCAGCTTAGCCGGGACAGGGGTTTCAGATACGCAGTATTTT
TRBV27,.,TRBD2,TRBJ2-1,CASRPSGRVGGNEQFF,TGTGCCAGCAGGCCTAGCGGGAGGGTTGGAGGCAATGAGCAGTTCTTC
TRBV9,.,TRBD1,TRBJ2-2,CASSVVPGQGAAGELFF,TGTGCCAGCAGCGTAGTCCCGGGACAGGGGGCTGCCGGGGAGCTGTTTTTT
TRBV28,.,TRBD2,TRBJ2-1,CASSLLAGVSYNEQFF,TGTGCCAGCAGTTTATTAGCGGGAGTCTCCTACAATGAGCAGTTCTTC
TRBV4-3,.,.,TRBJ1-4,CASSQREGNEKLFF,TGCGCCAGCAGCCAAAGGGAGGGGAATGAAAAACTGTTTTTT
TRBV7-7,.,.,TRBJ2-1,CASSLKQGGEQFF,TGTGCTAGCAGCTTAAAACAGGGTGGTGAGCAGTTCTTC
TRBV27,.,.,TRBJ1-6,CATKQSPNSPLHF,TGTGCCACCAAACAGTCCCCCAATTCACCCCTCCACTTT
TRBV6-5,.,.,TRBJ2-1,CASSSLRGNSYNEQFF,TGTGCCAGCAGTTCCCTTCGAGGGAACTCCTACAATGAGCAGTTCTTC
TRBV10-3,.,.,TRBJ2-7,CAISDPQGLGSYEQYF,TGTGCCATCAGTGACCCTCAGGGGTTGGGCTCCTACGAGCAGTACTTC
TRBV27,once,.,TRBJ1-3,CASSFAGSGNTIYF,TGTGCCAGCAGTTTCGCAGGGTCTGGAAACACCATATATTTT